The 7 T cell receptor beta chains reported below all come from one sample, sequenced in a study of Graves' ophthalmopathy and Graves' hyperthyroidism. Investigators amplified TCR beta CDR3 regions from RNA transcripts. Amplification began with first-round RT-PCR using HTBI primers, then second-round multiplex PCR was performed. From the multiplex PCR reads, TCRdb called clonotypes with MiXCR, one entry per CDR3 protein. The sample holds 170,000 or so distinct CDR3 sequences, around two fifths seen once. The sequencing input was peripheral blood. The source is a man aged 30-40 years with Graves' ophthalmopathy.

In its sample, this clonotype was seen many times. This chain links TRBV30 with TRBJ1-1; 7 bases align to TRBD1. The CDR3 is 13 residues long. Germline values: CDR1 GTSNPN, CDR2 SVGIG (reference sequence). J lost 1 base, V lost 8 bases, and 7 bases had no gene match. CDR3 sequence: CAGKQGPNTEAFF. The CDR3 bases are TGTGCCGGGAAACAGGGGCCGAACACTGAAGCTTTCTTT.

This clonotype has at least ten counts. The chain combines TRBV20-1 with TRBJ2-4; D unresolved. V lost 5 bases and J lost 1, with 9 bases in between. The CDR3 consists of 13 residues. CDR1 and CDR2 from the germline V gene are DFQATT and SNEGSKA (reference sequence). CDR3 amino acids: CSALGQAKNIQYF. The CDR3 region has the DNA TGCAGTGCTTTGGGTCAGGCCAAAAACATTCAGTACTTC.

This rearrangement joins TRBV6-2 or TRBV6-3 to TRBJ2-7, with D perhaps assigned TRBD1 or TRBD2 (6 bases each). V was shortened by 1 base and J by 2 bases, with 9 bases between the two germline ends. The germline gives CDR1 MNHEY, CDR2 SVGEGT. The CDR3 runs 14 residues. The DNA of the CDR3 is TGTGCCAGCAGTTACTTCGGGGGCACCTACGAGCAGTACTTC. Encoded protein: CASSYFGGTYEQYF.

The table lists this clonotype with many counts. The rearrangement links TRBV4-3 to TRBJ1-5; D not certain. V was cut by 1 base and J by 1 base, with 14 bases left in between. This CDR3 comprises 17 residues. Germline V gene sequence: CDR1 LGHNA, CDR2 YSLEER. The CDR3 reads CASSQGRTPLSNQPQHF. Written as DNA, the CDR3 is TGCGCCAGCAGCCAAGGGAGAACACCGCTGAGCAATCAGCCCCAGCATTTT.

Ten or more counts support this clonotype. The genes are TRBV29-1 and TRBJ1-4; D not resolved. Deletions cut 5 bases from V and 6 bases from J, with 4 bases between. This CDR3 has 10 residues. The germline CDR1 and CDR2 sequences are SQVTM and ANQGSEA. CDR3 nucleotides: TGCAGCGTTCGTGATGAAAAACTGTTTTTT. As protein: CSVRDEKLFF.

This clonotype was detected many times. The CDR3 reads CASSSGQGGPNTEAFF. The CDR3 DNA is TGTGCCAGCAGTTCCGGACAGGGAGGTCCCAACACTGAAGCTTTCTTT. The chain has TRBV27 and TRBJ1-1; TRBD1 aligns across 8 bases. V gave up 4 bases and J gave up 2 bases; unmatched junction bases: 9. Germline V lookup: CDR1 MNHEY, CDR2 SMNVEV (reference sequence). There are 16 residues in the CDR3.

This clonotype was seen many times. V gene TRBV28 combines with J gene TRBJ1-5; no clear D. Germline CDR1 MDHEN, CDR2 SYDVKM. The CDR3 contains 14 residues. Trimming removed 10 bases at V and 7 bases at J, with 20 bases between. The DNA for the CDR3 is TGTGCCACTCGGGGAGGCAATATCAAGCAGCCCCAGCATTTT. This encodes CATRGGNIKQPQHF.